What follows describes a single T cell receptor beta chain. Its antigen is as yet unknown. This record belongs to a study of molecular identifiers for immune sequencing clone quantification. Broader study findings: Amid over 900,000 naive cells, spiked Jurkat TCR RNA from one cell was reportedly still detectable. Barcodes shared by identical TCR molecules could lead to underestimated sizes of highly expanded clones.

Sorted inputs of roughly 20,000 to 1,000,000 cells, with 10%, 30% or 50% RNA, yielded naive CD8 libraries. Sorting defined naive CD8 T cells as CD8+CD4-CCR7+CD45RA+. Trimming removed 3 bases from V and 3 bases from J, with 9 bases in between. This CDR3 has 13 residues. The germline V gene has CDR1 LNHDA and CDR2 SQIVND (reference sequence). TCRdb fed the PCR reads into MiXCR, producing one record per CDR3 protein. The sample lists approximately 630,000 distinct CDR3 sequences, roughly 25% occurring once. The chain carries TRBV19 and TRBJ2-7; D gene ambiguous. This clonotype originated in a human donor in good health. Some libraries in this study had Jurkat cell RNA spiked in. Sequenced input: naive CD8+ T cells from blood, with Jurkat cell RNA spiked in. Subset given: FACS-sorted CD8+CD4-CCR7+CD45RA+ naive T cells. CDR3 DNA sequence: TGTGCCAGTAGTATGGACGGAAACTACGAGCAGTACTTC. Encoded protein: CASSMDGNYEQYF.